The 7 T cell receptor beta chains below were found in one sample sequenced in a study of T cells in Graves' hyperthyroidism and ophthalmopathy. Amplification of TCR beta CDR3 regions was performed using RNA transcripts as template. The primer set for the first-round RT-PCR of the TCR CDR3 was HTBI. TCRdb called the multiplex PCR reads again in MiXCR, with one record for every CDR3 protein. The sample has some 500,000 distinct CDR3 sequences, 13% to 15% seen once. The sample comprised blood. The receptors were gathered from a woman aged 18-29 years with Graves' hyperthyroidism.

The V and J genes are TRBV4-1 and TRBJ2-3; no clear D. This CDR3 is built from 16 residues. The ends were cut back, 1 base at V and 0 bases at J, with 11 bases in the middle. Germline V gives CDR1 MGHRA, CDR2 YSYEKL. CDR3 loop: CASSQAGIPSTDTQYF. The CDR3 DNA sequence: TGCGCCAGCAGCCAAGCGGGCATACCTAGCACAGATACGCAGTATTTT.

The V and J genes are TRBV24-1 and TRBJ2-3; 8 bases agree with TRBD2. CDR1 and CDR2 (germline): KGHDR, SFDVKD. The junction had 7 bases not matched to a gene; V was cut back by 4 bases and J by 2 bases. The CDR3 is 16 residues long. CDR3 sequence: CATSDPIAGNTDTQYF. The CDR3 DNA is TGTGCCACCAGTGACCCAATAGCGGGAAACACAGATACGCAGTATTTT.

This clonotype was recorded many times. The gene calls are TRBV12-3 or TRBV12-4 and TRBJ2-1; 10 positions match TRBD1. V shed 7 bases and J 4 bases; nucleotides not matched to a gene: 4. The CDR3 covers 14 residues. For the CDR3, the DNA is TGTGCCAGCAACCCGGGACAGGGGTACAATGAGCAGTTCTTC. Residues: CASNPGQGYNEQFF.

This clonotype turned up a few times. The chain employs TRBV19 and TRBJ1-2; TRBD1 might be the D (5 bases). V was trimmed by 7 bases and J by 8 bases, leaving 14 bases between them. The CDR3 contains 12 residues. The germline V gene encodes CDR1 LNHDA and CDR2 SQIVND (reference sequence). CDR3 coding DNA: TGTGCCAGTACATTTCGGGACCTCGGCTACACCTTC. It encodes CASTFRDLGYTF.

This clonotype came up many times. The chain couples TRBV13 to TRBJ2-1; 9 bases match TRBD1. The CDR3 spans 16 residues. Germline CDR1 and CDR2: PRHDT and FYEKMQ (reference sequence). V was pared by 5 bases and J by 3 bases, with 8 bases of the junction left unmatched. CDR3 bases: TGTGCCAGCAGCACTGGGACAGGGTTAGTCTACAATGAGCAGTTCTTC. Encoded protein: CASSTGTGLVYNEQFF.

The chain combines TRBV19 with TRBJ2-3; D possibly corresponds to TRBD2 (5 bases). V was cut by 5 bases and J by 0 bases, with 15 bases left in between. The CDR3 has 16 residues. The V gene's germline CDR1 is LNHDA and CDR2 SQIVND (reference sequence). CDR3 in amino acids: CASSYLTRLSTDTQYF. Here the CDR3 DNA reads TGTGCCAGTAGTTATCTAACTAGACTTAGCACAGATACGCAGTATTTT. Full variable domain (missing parts from reference TRBV19 and TRBJ2-3): DGGITQSPKYLFRKEGQNVTLSCEQNLNHDAMYWYRQDPGQGLRLIYYSQIVNDFQKGDIAEGYSVSREKKESFPLTVTSAQKNPTAFYLCASSYLTRLSTDTQYFGPGTRLTVL.

This clonotype occurred many times. CDR3 residues: CASSSRTGRGNTIYF. The CDR3 nucleotides are TGTGCCAGCAGCTCTAGGACAGGGAGAGGAAACACCATATATTTT. V usage is TRBV11-3 and J usage is TRBJ1-3; TRBD1 agrees at 8 bases. The CDR3 covers 15 residues. The germline V gene has CDR1 SGHNT and CDR2 YENEEA. V lost 4 bases, J lost 4 bases, and 6 bases stayed unmatched.